One and the same sample provided the 27 T cell receptor beta chains below, sequenced in a study of beta chain features in type 1 diabetes. General study results and limits: When Type 1 diabetes patients were examined, their TCRB CDR3s proved moderately but significantly shorter in all four CD4+ subsets.

cDNA synthesis used the whole RNA isolate, giving expressed TCRB sequences. Clones were read by immunoSEQ multiplex PCR, and TCRdb kept only the in-frame ones, dropping some. The data hold hundreds of thousands of clones, with around 15% observed a single time. The antigens these receptors bind are not known. Sequenced material: naive CD4+ T cells from blood. Every receptor here comes from a man in his late teens or twenties with type 1 diabetes.

The chain couples TRBV30 to TRBJ1-1; 7 bases are a match to TRBD1. Germline V gives CDR1 GTSNPN, CDR2 SVGIG (reference sequence). V was clipped by 5 bases and J by 4 bases; unmatched bases: 10. The length of the CDR3 is 14 residues. The CDR3 region has the DNA TGTGCCTGGGCAACGGGACAGTTGGCCACTGAAGCTTTCTTT. It yields the protein CAWATGQLATEAFF.

V and J are TRBV5-1 and TRBJ2-1; TRBD2 matches 12 bases. The CDR3 is 15 residues long. V shed 3 bases and J 5 bases; nucleotides not matched to a gene: 3. Germline loops: CDR1 SGHRS, CDR2 YFSETQ. CDR3 DNA sequence: TGCGCCAGCAGCTGGCTAGCGGGGGGGCACAATGAGCAGTTCTTC. It codes for CASSWLAGGHNEQFF.

The sample holds a few counts of this clone. Other DNA variants within this sample encode the same CDR3. This chain uses TRBV29-1 with TRBJ1-1; possible D gene TRBD1, 5 bases. In germline, CDR1 is SQVTM, CDR2 ANQGSEA. V gave up 2 bases and J gave up 1 base, with 8 bases separating them. The CDR3 covers 13 residues. In DNA form, the CDR3 reads TGCAGCGTTGAACGCCAGGGGAACACTGAAGCTTTCTTT. This gives the protein CSVERQGNTEAFF.

On this clone: Other DNA sequences in the same sample also yield this CDR3. The chain has TRBV30 and TRBJ1-1; D gene ambiguous. The CDR3 contains 13 residues. V lost 0 bases and J 1 base, leaving 6 bases between the germline ends. In germline, CDR1 is GTSNPN, CDR2 SVGIG (reference sequence). CDR3 sequence: CAWSVGENTEAFF. The DNA for the CDR3 is TGTGCCTGGAGTGTAGGAGAGAACACTGAAGCTTTCTTT.

A few counts support this clone. The gene calls are TRBV10-1 and TRBJ2-1, with 14 bases matching TRBD2. The CDR3 has 19 residues. Losses at the gene ends were 6 bases for V and 0 bases for J; bases not matched to a gene: 10. Looked up from germline, CDR1 is WNHNN and CDR2 is SYGVQD (reference sequence). CDR3 loop: CASRPGLAGGVNSYNEQFF. The CDR3, as DNA: TGCGCCAGCAGACCCGGACTAGCGGGGGGCGTAAACTCCTACAATGAGCAGTTCTTC.

The CDR3 region is CASSPRGMSTEAFF. CDR3 DNA: TGTGCCAGCAGCCCTCGAGGGATGAGCACTGAAGCTTTCTTT. This sequence joins TRBV11-2 and TRBJ1-1, with D uncertain. V shed 5 bases and J shed 4 bases, with 14 bases lying between them. CDR1 and CDR2 (germline): SGHAT, FQNNGV. The CDR3 has 14 residues.

This rearrangement joins TRBV5-1 to TRBJ2-5; TRBD1 aligns across 7 bases. V lost 3 bases and J lost 2; bases outside the gene matches: 7. This CDR3 contains 15 residues. Germline lookup yields CDR1 SGHRS and CDR2 YFSETQ. The CDR3 DNA sequence: TGCGCCAGCAGCTCACAGCCGGGACAGCAAGAGACCCAGTACTTC. It codes for CASSSQPGQQETQYF. The whole variable domain, remainder taken from reference TRBV5-1 and TRBJ2-5, is KAGVTQTPRYLIKTRGQQVTLSCSPISGHRSVSWYQQTPGQGLQFLFEYFSETQRNKGNFPGRFSGRQFSNSRSEMNVSTLELGDSALYLCASSSQPGQQETQYFGPGTRLLVL.

V and J are TRBV30 and TRBJ1-5; no reliable D call. This CDR3 contains 14 residues. The germline CDR1 and CDR2 sequences are GTSNPN and SVGIG (reference sequence). Trimming took 0 bases from V and 3 from J, leaving 9 bases between them. This chain's CDR3 is CAWSVLATNQPQHF. In DNA, the CDR3 is TGTGCCTGGAGTGTTTTGGCCACCAATCAGCCCCAGCATTTT.

This clone was detected only a few times. The rearrangement uses TRBV6-6 and TRBJ2-5, with 7 bases aligning to TRBD1. The CDR3 runs to 14 residues. V lost 6 bases to trimming and J lost 7 bases; unmatched junction nucleotides: 11. Germline CDR1 and CDR2: MNHNY and SVGAGI (reference sequence). The CDR3 sequence is CASSQSTGLGTQYF. Here the CDR3 DNA reads TGTGCCAGCAGCCAATCGACAGGGCTGGGGACCCAGTACTTC.

This clone turned up a few times. The V call is TRBV7-2, the J call TRBJ1-2; possibly TRBD1 for D (5 bases). Per the germline V gene, CDR1 is SGHTA and CDR2 is FQGNSA. V was clipped by 2 bases and J by 8 bases, with 12 bases between them. The CDR3 covers 13 residues. The CDR3 reads CASSLNGGMGYTF. The CDR3 nucleotides read TGTGCCAGCAGCTTAAATGGGGGTATGGGCTACACCTTC.

The chain recombines TRBV29-1 with TRBJ2-1, with D unclear. CDR1 is SQVTM, CDR2 ANQGSEA, per germline. This CDR3 is 11 amino acids long. V gave up 6 bases and J gave up 8 bases, with 11 bases separating them. CDR3: CSVETVYEQFF. The CDR3 DNA is TGCAGCGTGGAGACGGTCTATGAGCAGTTCTTC.

The chain carries TRBV15 and TRBJ1-2; D call uncertain. The CDR3 has 13 amino acids. The V end was cut by 0 bases, the J end by 5 bases, with 7 bases between. Germline CDR1 reads LNHNV; CDR2 reads YYDKDF (reference sequence). The CDR3: CATSRDKAYGYTF. The DNA of the CDR3 is TGTGCCACCAGCAGAGATAAAGCATATGGCTACACCTTC.

This clone has more than one count but fewer than ten. The chain has TRBV10-3 and TRBJ2-2; possibly TRBD1 for D (5 bases). V was cut by 4 bases and J by 9 bases, with 15 bases left in between. CDR1 ENHRY and CDR2 SYGVKD come from the germline V gene. This CDR3 region has 14 residues. DNA of the CDR3: TGTGCCATCAGTGGAGGTCCAGGGCCAAGGGAGCTGTTTTTT. Protein: CAISGGPGPRELFF.

In its sample, this clone was seen a few times. Other nucleotide sequences in the sample specify the same CDR3. The chain has TRBV30 and TRBJ1-2, with TRBD1 matching 7 bases. CDR3 length: 13 residues. Trimming removed 0 bases from V and 7 bases from J; junction bases left unmatched: 5. The germline CDR1 and CDR2 sequences are GTSNPN and SVGIG (reference sequence). Here the CDR3 reads CAWSVGAGGGYTF. CDR3 DNA sequence: TGTGCCTGGAGTGTTGGGGCAGGGGGTGGCTACACCTTC.

The chain combines TRBV14 with TRBJ1-2; 8 nucleotides agree with TRBD1. This CDR3 contains 15 residues. The junction had 6 bases not matched to a gene; V was cut back by 0 bases and J by 6 bases. Germline CDR1 SGHDN, CDR2 FVKESK. CDR3 loop: CASSQEQPTGDGYTF. In DNA, the CDR3 is TGTGCCAGCAGCCAAGAGCAGCCGACAGGGGATGGCTACACCTTC.

This chain connects TRBV7-6 to TRBJ2-1; D might be TRBD1 (5 bases). The germline V and J ends were trimmed by 3 bases and 1 base, with 10 bases remaining between them. CDR3 length: 15 residues. Germline V CDR1 and CDR2: SGHVS, FNYEAQ. CDR3 amino acids: CASSLDQGSYNEQFF. The CDR3 coding sequence is TGTGCCAGCAGCTTGGATCAGGGTTCCTACAATGAGCAGTTCTTC.

This clone showed up just a few times. This chain joins TRBV4-1 and TRBJ2-5, with no clear D. The CDR3 extends over 17 amino acids. CDR1 and CDR2 (germline): MGHRA, YSYEKL. Trimming removed 0 bases from V and 4 bases from J, with 18 bases in between. The CDR3 region is CASSQEGLPGRGETQYF. The CDR3 nucleotides read TGCGCCAGCAGCCAAGAAGGTCTCCCGGGTAGAGGAGAGACCCAGTACTTC.

The chain employs TRBV5-1 and TRBJ2-5, with D perhaps matching TRBD1 (5 bases). Trimming removed 0 bases from V and 0 bases from J, with 9 bases in between. The CDR3 spans 15 residues. CDR1 and CDR2 (germline): SGHRS, YFSETQ. The CDR3, as DNA: TGCGCCAGCAGCTTGGTTGGACACTACCAAGAGACCCAGTACTTC. Translated: CASSLVGHYQETQYF.

This clone was recorded a few times. The chain recombines TRBV11-2 with TRBJ2-3, with 10 bases identical to TRBD2. The CDR3 extends over 15 amino acids. J lost 9 bases, V lost 6 bases, and 12 bases had no gene match. Germline values: CDR1 SGHAT, CDR2 FQNNGV. As DNA, the CDR3 is TGTGCCAGCAGTTGGGAGGGGACTAGCGCGAGGACGCAGTATTTT. It is translated as CASSWEGTSARTQYF.

This clone came up a few times. The rearrangement uses TRBV5-1 and TRBJ2-7; 14 bases are shared with TRBD2. Trimming removed 4 bases from V and 2 bases from J; junction bases left unmatched: 5. The CDR3 contains 16 residues. CDR1 SGHRS and CDR2 YFSETQ come from the germline V gene. The CDR3 loop is CASSPGTSGRPYEQYF. The CDR3 DNA reads as TGCGCCAGCAGCCCTGGGACTAGCGGGAGACCCTACGAGCAGTACTTC.

The gene calls are TRBV18 and TRBJ1-3; D is undetermined. This CDR3 has 15 amino acids. CDR1 KGHSH and CDR2 LQKENI come from the germline V gene. Trimming shortened V by 0 bases and J by 4 bases, and 10 bases separated the two germline ends. DNA of the CDR3: TGTGCCAGCTCACCACCGAGTACAACCGGAAACACCATATATTTT. Encoded protein: CASSPPSTTGNTIYF.

This chain links TRBV6-6 with TRBJ2-7, with D perhaps matching TRBD1 (7 bases). The CDR3 has 14 amino acids. V was trimmed by 5 bases and J by 4 bases, leaving 15 bases between them. CDR1 and CDR2 (germline): MNHNY, SVGAGI (reference sequence). The CDR3 loop reads CASSTRDSFYEQYF. As DNA, the CDR3 is TGTGCCAGCAGTACGCGGGACAGCTTTTACGAGCAGTACTTC.

The chain carries TRBV7-8 and TRBJ2-7, with D tentatively TRBD1 (5 bases). Trimming removed 5 bases at V and 3 bases at J, with 8 bases between. CDR3 length equals 12 residues. Germline CDR1 is SGHVS and CDR2 is FQNEAQ. The CDR3 loop reads CASSLTGYEQYF. DNA for the CDR3: TGTGCCAGCAGCCTAACAGGCTACGAGCAGTACTTC.

This clone has a handful of counts. The same CDR3 arises from other DNA sequences in this sample as well. The rearrangement links TRBV5-1 to TRBJ2-1; 8 bases map to TRBD1. CDR1 SGHRS and CDR2 YFSETQ come from the germline V gene. The CDR3 is made up of 14 amino acids. The ends lost 0 bases at V and 8 bases at J; junction bases unmatched: 4. CDR3 amino acids: CASSLGQGSDEQFF. The CDR3 DNA sequence: TGCGCCAGCAGCTTGGGACAGGGGAGTGATGAGCAGTTCTTC.

This clone occurred a few times. The chain joins TRBV29-1 to TRBJ1-1; D may be TRBD1 (6 bases). From germline, CDR1 is SQVTM and CDR2 ANQGSEA. The CDR3 consists of 12 residues. V lost 0 bases and J 12 bases, leaving 14 bases between the germline ends. Written as DNA, the CDR3 is TGCAGCGTTGAAGATGGGCAGGGGCGACCTTTCTTT. It translates to CSVEDGQGRPFF.

This clone has a handful of counts. The chain employs TRBV18 and TRBJ2-5; 7 positions agree with TRBD2. Unmatched junction bases numbered 8, after V lost 5 bases and J lost 5 bases. Germline V gene data show CDR1 as KGHSH and CDR2 as LQKENI. The CDR3 length is 14 residues. The DNA of the CDR3 is TGTGCCAGCTCAACGGGCCCGCGGGAGGAGACCCAGTACTTC. It translates to CASSTGPREETQYF.

This clone has a handful of counts. The genes are TRBV18 and TRBJ2-7, with 9 bases fitting TRBD1. Germline loops: CDR1 KGHSH, CDR2 LQKENI. V dropped 3 bases and J dropped 5; count of bases not matched to a gene: 5. CDR3 length: 14 residues. The CDR3 spells CASSPGTGMHEQYF. The CDR3 bases are TGTGCCAGCTCACCGGGGACAGGGATGCACGAGCAGTACTTC.